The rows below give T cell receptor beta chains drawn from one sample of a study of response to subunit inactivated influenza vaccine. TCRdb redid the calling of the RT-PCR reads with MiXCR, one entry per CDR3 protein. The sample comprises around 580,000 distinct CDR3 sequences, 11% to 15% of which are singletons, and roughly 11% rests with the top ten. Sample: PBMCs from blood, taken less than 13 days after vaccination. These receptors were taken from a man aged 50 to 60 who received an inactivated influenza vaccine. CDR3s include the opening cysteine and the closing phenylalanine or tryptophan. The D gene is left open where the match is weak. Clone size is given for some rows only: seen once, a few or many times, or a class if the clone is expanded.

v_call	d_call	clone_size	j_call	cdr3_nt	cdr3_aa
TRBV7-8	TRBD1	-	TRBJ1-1	TGTGCCAGCAGCTCGACAGGGAGATTTGAAGCTTTCTTT	CASSSTGRFEAFF
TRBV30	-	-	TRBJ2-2	TGTGCCTGCGGGCCCTCAGCCGGGGAGCTGTTTTTT	CACGPSAGELFF
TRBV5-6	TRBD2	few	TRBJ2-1	TGTGCCAGCAGCTTTTTCGGGCTAGCGGGGTACAGCTCCTACAATGAGCAGTTCTTC	CASSFFGLAGYSSYNEQFF
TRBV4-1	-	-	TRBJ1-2	TGCGCCAGCAGCCAAGATAGGATAAACTATGGCTACACCTTC	CASSQDRINYGYTF
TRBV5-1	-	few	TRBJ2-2	TGCGCCAGCAGCCAGGACCGAGACACCGGGGAGCTGTTTTTT	CASSQDRDTGELFF
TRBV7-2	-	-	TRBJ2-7	TGTGCCAGCAGCTTAAGAGCTAGTTCCGAGCAGTACTTC	CASSLRASSEQYF
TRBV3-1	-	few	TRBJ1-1	TGTGCCAGCAGCGAAACTCAGGACGTCTTCACTGAAGCTTTCTTT	CASSETQDVFTEAFF
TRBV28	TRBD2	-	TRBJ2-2	TGTGCCAGCAGTACGGGACTAGCGGGAGTAATGTACACCGGGGAGCTGTTTTTT	CASSTGLAGVMYTGELFF
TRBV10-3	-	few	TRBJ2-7	TGTGCCATCGGCGGATCAACCTACGAGCAGTACTTC	CAIGGSTYEQYF
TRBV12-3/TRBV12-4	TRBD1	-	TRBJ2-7	TGTGCCAGCAGACTAGACAGGGGTTCGAGCTCCTACGAGCAGTACTTC	CASRLDRGSSSYEQYF
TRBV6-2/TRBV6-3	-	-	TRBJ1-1	TGTGCCAGCAGTATGGACTCGGGGAACACTGAAGCTTTCTTT	CASSMDSGNTEAFF
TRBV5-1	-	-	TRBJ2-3	TGCGCCAGCAATTGGGAGGCGGGAACCACAGATACGCAGTATTTT	CASNWEAGTTDTQYF
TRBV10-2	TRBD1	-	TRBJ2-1	TGCGCCAGCAGAACCGGGACAGGGGACGGCAATGAGCAGTTCTTC	CASRTGTGDGNEQFF
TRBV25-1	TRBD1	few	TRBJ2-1	TGTGCCACCGACAGGGGTTACTACAATGAGCAGTTCTTC	CATDRGYYNEQFF
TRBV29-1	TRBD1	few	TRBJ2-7	TGCAGCGTTGTGGGACAGGGCGGCAACGAGCAGTACTTC	CSVVGQGGNEQYF
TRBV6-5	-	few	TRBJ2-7	TGTGCCAGCAGTTACTCGTATGGAGGGTACGAGCAGTACTTC	CASSYSYGGYEQYF
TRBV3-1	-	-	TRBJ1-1	TGTGCCAGCAGCCAAGGGAGGGGTGTCACTGAAGCTTTCTTT	CASSQGRGVTEAFF
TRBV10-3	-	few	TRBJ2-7	TGTGCCATCAGTGACCCAGCAGGGGCCACCTACGAGCAGTACTTC	CAISDPAGATYEQYF
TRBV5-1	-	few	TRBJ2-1	TGCGCCAGCAGCTTGTCACGCCCGCCCGGCAATTGGAAGTTCTTC	CASSLSRPPGNWKFF
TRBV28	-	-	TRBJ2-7	TGTGCCAGCAGGCCAGGGGTTCCCTACGAGCAGTACTTC	CASRPGVPYEQYF
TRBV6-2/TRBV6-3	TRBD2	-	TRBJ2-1	TGTGCCAGCCGCGATAGCGGGTACAATGAGCAGTTCTTC	CASRDSGYNEQFF
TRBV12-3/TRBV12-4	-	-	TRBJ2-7	TGTGCCAGCAGCCGAGGACTGGGGGGATACGAGCAGTACTTC	CASSRGLGGYEQYF
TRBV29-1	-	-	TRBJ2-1	TGCAGCTCCTTGAAGGGCGATCTAATGAATGAGCAGTTCTTC	CSSLKGDLMNEQFF
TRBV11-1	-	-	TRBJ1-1	TGTGCCAGCAGCGCCGGCGGCAGACTAATGAACACTGAAGCTTTCTTT	CASSAGGRLMNTEAFF
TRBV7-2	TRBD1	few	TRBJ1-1	TGTGCCAGCAGCGCCGGACAGGGGGCTATGACTGAAGCTTTCTTT	CASSAGQGAMTEAFF
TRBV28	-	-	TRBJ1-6	TGTGCCAGCAGTTTACCCCCCCAGGGAGGATCACCCCTCCACTTT	CASSLPPQGGSPLHF
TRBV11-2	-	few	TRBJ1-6	TGTGCCAGCAGCCCCCGGAGAGGAGATTCACCCCTCCACTTT	CASSPRRGDSPLHF